The rows below give T cell receptor beta chains drawn from one sample of a study of blood T cell repertoires in COVID-19. Only in-frame clones appear in the TCRdb table, and some are missing; sequencing was by immunoSEQ multiplex PCR. The table has more than 350,000 clones, nearly 90% seen once; the top ten hold 1.2% to 1.5%. Sample: PBMCs or T cells enriched from blood (not recorded which). These receptors all stem from a woman between 18 and 30 years old who had been exposed to COVID-19. The CDR3 runs from the conserved cysteine through the conserved F or W. A D gene is named only where the DNA matches it firmly. Only some rows state a clone size, as once, few, many or a class for expanded clones.

size,J,V,length,D,DNA,CDR3
.,TRBJ1-2,TRBV6-6,15,TRBD1,TGTGCCAGCAGTTACCCCCCTCAGGGGGCGTATGGCTACACCTTC,CASSYPPQGAYGYTF
.,TRBJ1-1,TRBV4-2,11,.,TGTGCCAGCAGCCCGGGGAATCAAGCTTTCTTT,CASSPGNQAFF
.,TRBJ1-2,TRBV10-3,13,.,TGTGCCATCAGTGAGCGTGCGGGGGATGGCTACACCTTC,CAISERAGDGYTF
.,TRBJ1-6,TRBV27,12,.,TGTGCCAGCAGTTTCCTAAATTCACCCCTCCACTTT,CASSFLNSPLHF
once,TRBJ2-6,TRBV25-1,16,TRBD2,TGTGCCAGCACAGCGGGAGGCCCACTCGGGGCCAACGTCCTGACTTTC,CASTAGGPLGANVLTF
few,TRBJ2-7,TRBV7-9,15,TRBD1,TGTGCCAGCAGGGACGGGACAGGGTATTCGGGGGAGCAGTACTTC,CASRDGTGYSGEQYF
.,TRBJ1-5,TRBV28,15,TRBD1,TGTGCCAGCAGTCCAACAGGGGTTAGGAATCAGCCCCAGCATTTT,CASSPTGVRNQPQHF
once,TRBJ2-1,TRBV30,13,TRBD2,TGTGCCTGGAGGACTAGCGGGGGCAATGAGCAGTTCTTC,CAWRTSGGNEQFF
once,TRBJ2-7,TRBV18,16,TRBD1,TGTGCCAGCTCACCGACACCTGACAGGGTACTCGGCGAGCAGTACTTC,CASSPTPDRVLGEQYF
.,TRBJ2-7,TRBV6-6,14,.,TGTGCCAGCAGTCGAACTTCCGGGACCTACGAGCAGTACTTC,CASSRTSGTYEQYF
.,TRBJ1-2,TRBV28,14,.,TGTGCCAGCAGTTTAACAGGGATAGTCTATGGCTACACCTTC,CASSLTGIVYGYTF
once,TRBJ2-7,TRBV6-5,13,TRBD1,TGTGCCAGCAGTTGGGGACAGGTATCCGAGCAGTACTTC,CASSWGQVSEQYF
.,TRBJ1-3,TRBV18,15,.,TGTGCCAGCTCAGCGACGACAGGTTCTGGAAACACCATATATTTT,CASSATTGSGNTIYF
.,TRBJ1-6,TRBV5-1,15,.,TGCGCCAGCAGCTTGGGGTCGGTTAATAATTCACCCCTCCACTTT,CASSLGSVNNSPLHF
once,TRBJ2-7,TRBV5-4,13,.,TGTGCCAGCAGCTTAGACAGTCGCTACGAGCAGTACTTC,CASSLDSRYEQYF
.,TRBJ1-6,TRBV9,15,TRBD1,TGTGCCAGCAGCCCGGGACAGGGGTGGGATTCACCCCTCCACTTT,CASSPGQGWDSPLHF